The rows below give T cell receptor beta chains drawn from one sample of a study of CD8 T cell repertoires and HIV-1 epitope variants. This table comes from immunoSEQ multiplex PCR, and its TCRdb copy is limited to in-frame clones, with some not included. Of roughly 5,800 clones listed, around 60% are singletons. These receptors' antigens are unknown. Sample: cultured CD8+ T cells derived from PBMCs. The receptors stem from a male donor with HIV. CDR3s include the opening cysteine and the closing phenylalanine or tryptophan. Fields, in order: clone size, V gene, D gene, CDR3 protein. D genes are given only for firm matches. Not every row has a clone size; where given, it reads once, few, many or a size class.

>few|TRBV7-9|TRBD1
CASSHNEQGAYTEAFF
>NA|TRBV5-4|NA
CASSPGPGDYEQYF
>NA|TRBV5-6|NA
CASSLAPVTEAFF
>once|TRBV21-1|NA
CASSKRPGQRNTEAFF
>few|TRBV5-6|NA
CASSSLRLIANTGELFF
>NA|TRBV6-6|NA
CASSQGSGNQPQHF
>NA|TRBV6-5|TRBD1
CASRIQGEFDTEAFF
>NA|TRBV6-5|NA
CASSYGWDTGELFF
>NA|TRBV4-1|NA
CASSRSLDGSSYNEQFF
>once|TRBV27|TRBD1
CASSLTGETDTQYF
>NA|TRBV4-3|NA
CASSQDQTGWGSGTEAFF
>NA|TRBV5-1|NA
CASFTWGHEQFF
>NA|TRBV5-1|NA
CASSSSSYNEQFF
>NA|TRBV21-1|NA
CASSKDSGGTYEQYF
>NA|TRBV2|NA
CASSDYGQRDEQYF
>once|TRBV9|TRBD1
CASSEGQGISGNTIYF
>NA|TRBV4-2|NA
CASSQGALTNTEAFF
>NA|TRBV5-8|TRBD1
CASSLGDSDSYEQYF
>NA|TRBV28|TRBD2
CASSLFRTSGSYGEQFF
>NA|TRBV19|TRBD1
CASSPTRGQPGNSPLHF
>NA|TRBV5-1|NA
CASSFGWENTEAFF
>NA|TRBV9|TRBD1
CASSGDRVSYEQYF
>NA|TRBV28|TRBD1
CASSQEGQLVNTEAFF
>NA|TRBV28|TRBD2
CASRGTSGQSYEQYF
>large|TRBV4-1|TRBD2
CASSQGTSNEQYF
>NA|TRBV5-6|NA
CASSLAVRVTSYEQYF
>NA|TRBV7-6|NA
CASSLARVGNSYNEQFF
>few|TRBV6-6|NA
CASSYPGDYGYTF
>NA|TRBV19|NA
CASSIVPTGNNEKLFF
>NA|TRBV4-3|NA
CASSPEIDRATYGYTF
>NA|TRBV27|NA
CASSLTASSTDTQYF
>NA|TRBV7-9|NA
CASEAASTDTQYF
>once|TRBV25-1|TRBD1
CASSERTGTEEETQYF
>few|TRBV19|NA
CASSSVGTGELFF
>NA|TRBV27|NA
CASSIGGSSYEQYF
>few|TRBV11-2|NA
CASSTQDPLGRSPLHF
>few|TRBV25-1|TRBD1
CASSVQGAGEKLFF